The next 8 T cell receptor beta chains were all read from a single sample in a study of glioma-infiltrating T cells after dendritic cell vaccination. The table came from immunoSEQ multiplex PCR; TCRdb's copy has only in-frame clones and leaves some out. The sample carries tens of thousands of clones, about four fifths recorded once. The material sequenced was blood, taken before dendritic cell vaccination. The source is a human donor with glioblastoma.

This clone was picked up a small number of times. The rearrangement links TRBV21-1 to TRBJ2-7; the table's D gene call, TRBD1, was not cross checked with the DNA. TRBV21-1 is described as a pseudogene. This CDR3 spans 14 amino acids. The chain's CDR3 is CASGSGGRLNEQYF. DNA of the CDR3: TGTGCCAGCGGGTCTGGGGGCCGCCTGAACGAGCAGTACTTC.

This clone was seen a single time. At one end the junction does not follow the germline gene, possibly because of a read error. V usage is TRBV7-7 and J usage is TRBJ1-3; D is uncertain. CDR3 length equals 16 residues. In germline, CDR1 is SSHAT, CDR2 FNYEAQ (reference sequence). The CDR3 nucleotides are TGTGCTAGCAGAGGTCGCACTAGGAGCCTTGGAAACACCATATATTTT. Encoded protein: CASRGRTRSLGNTIYF.

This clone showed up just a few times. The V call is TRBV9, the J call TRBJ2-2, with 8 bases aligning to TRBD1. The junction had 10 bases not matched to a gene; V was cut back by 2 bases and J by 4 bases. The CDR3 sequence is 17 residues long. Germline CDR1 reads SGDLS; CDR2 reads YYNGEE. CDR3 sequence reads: CASSVSPDRAVTGELFF. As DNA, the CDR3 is TGTGCCAGCAGCGTGTCCCCGGACAGGGCGGTCACCGGGGAGCTGTTTTTT.

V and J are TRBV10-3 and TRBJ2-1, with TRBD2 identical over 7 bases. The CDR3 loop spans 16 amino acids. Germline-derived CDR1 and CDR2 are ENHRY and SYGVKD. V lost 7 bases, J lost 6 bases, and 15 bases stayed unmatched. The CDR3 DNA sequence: TGTGCCATCAATCGATCTGGGGGGGTCGGCCGCAATGAGCAGTTCTTC. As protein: CAINRSGGVGRNEQFF.

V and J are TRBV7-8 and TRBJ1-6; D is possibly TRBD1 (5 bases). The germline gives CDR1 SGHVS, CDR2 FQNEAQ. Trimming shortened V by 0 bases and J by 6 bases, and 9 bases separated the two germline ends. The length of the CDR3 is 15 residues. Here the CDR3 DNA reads TGTGCCAGCAGCTTAGCGCGGCAGGGTAATTCACCCCTCCACTTT. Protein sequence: CASSLARQGNSPLHF.

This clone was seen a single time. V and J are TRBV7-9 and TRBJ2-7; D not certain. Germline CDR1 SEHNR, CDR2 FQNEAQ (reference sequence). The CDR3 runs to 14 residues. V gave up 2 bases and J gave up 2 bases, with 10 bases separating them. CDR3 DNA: TGTGCCAGCAGCTTACGAAATGAGGCCTACGAGCAGTACTTC. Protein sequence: CASSLRNEAYEQYF.

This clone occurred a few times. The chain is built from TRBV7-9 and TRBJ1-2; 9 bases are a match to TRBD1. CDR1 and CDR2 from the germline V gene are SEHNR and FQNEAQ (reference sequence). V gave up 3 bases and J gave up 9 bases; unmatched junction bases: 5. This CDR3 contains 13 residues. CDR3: CASSLGQGGSYTF. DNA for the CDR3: TGTGCCAGCAGCTTGGGACAGGGTGGAAGCTACACCTTC. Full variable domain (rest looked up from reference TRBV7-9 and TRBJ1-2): DTGVSQNPRHKITKRGQNVTFRCDPISEHNRLYWYRQTLGQGPEFLTYFQNEAQLEKSRLLSDRFSAERPKGSFSTLEIQRTEQGDSAMYLCASSLGQGGSYTFGSGTRLTVV.

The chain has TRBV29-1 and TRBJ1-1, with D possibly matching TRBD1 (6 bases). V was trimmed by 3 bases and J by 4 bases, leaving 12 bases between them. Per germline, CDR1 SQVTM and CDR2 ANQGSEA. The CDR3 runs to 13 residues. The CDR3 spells CSVEHRESTEAFF. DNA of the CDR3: TGCAGCGTTGAGCACAGGGAGAGCACTGAAGCTTTCTTT.